These T cell receptor beta chains were read from a single sample in a study of CD8+ T cells in alopecia areata. Here immunoSEQ multiplex PCR was the method, and the copy in TCRdb shows in-frame clones only, minus some. The sample records some 88,000 clones, 44% being singletons. The sample was CD8+ T cells sorted from blood, taken at week 24, from a patient treated with tofacitinib. The receptors shown here come from a human donor with alopecia areata. Each CDR3 is given with its conserved first and last residue. The D gene is left open where the match is weak. Size values are once, few and many counts, or a class for expanded clones, and some rows have none.

abundance	d_gene	v_gene	j_gene	CDR3nt	CDR3aa
few	.	TRBV25-1	TRBJ1-1	TGTGCCAGCAGTGGCAACCCGGGGGGCCAGAACACTGAAGCTTTCTTT	CASSGNPGGQNTEAFF
.	.	TRBV19	TRBJ2-7	TGTGCCAGTAGCCATCCGGGACTGAACTCCTACGAGCAGTACTTC	CASSHPGLNSYEQYF
.	.	TRBV4-1	TRBJ2-1	TGCGCCAGCAGACCCGACCTAGGGAGAGCCTACAATGAGCAGTTCTTC	CASRPDLGRAYNEQFF
few	.	TRBV2	TRBJ2-1	TGTGCCAGCAGCTTCTGGGGGAGCTACAATGAGCAGTTCTTC	CASSFWGSYNEQFF
once	.	TRBV5-5	TRBJ2-5	TGTGCCAGCAGCTTCGGAGAGACCCAGTACTTC	CASSFGETQYF
.	.	TRBV7-9	TRBJ1-2	TGTGCCAGCAGCTTTCCCGAGGGAGGGTATGGCTACACCTTC	CASSFPEGGYGYTF
once	.	TRBV6-5	TRBJ1-5	TGTGCCAGCAGTTCCCTTAATCAGCCCCAGCATTTT	CASSSLNQPQHF
few	TRBD1	TRBV29-1	TRBJ1-1	TGCAGCGTCCGAAGGTATGGGGACAGGGACACTGAAGCTTTCTTT	CSVRRYGDRDTEAFF
.	.	TRBV7-2	TRBJ1-1	TGTGCCAGCAGCCTCGTTACAGCGGGCCCTATGAACACTGAAGCTTTCTTT	CASSLVTAGPMNTEAFF
.	TRBD1	TRBV6-6	TRBJ2-7	TGTGCCAGCAGTGGACCGGGACAGCATTACGAGCAGTACTTC	CASSGPGQHYEQYF
few	.	TRBV30	TRBJ2-7	TGTGCCTGGAGAGGCGGCAGCTCCTACGAGCAGTACTTC	CAWRGGSSYEQYF
.	.	TRBV19	TRBJ2-7	TGTGCCAGTAGGGGATCAGTAGCCTACGAGCAGTACTTC	CASRGSVAYEQYF
.	.	TRBV4-1	TRBJ2-3	TGCGCCAGCAGCCAAGATAGAGGCGGGCTGGCAGATACGCAGTATTTT	CASSQDRGGLADTQYF
.	.	TRBV4-1	TRBJ1-1	TGCGCCAGCAGCCAAGTTCGGGGGGCTGTTACTGAAGCTTTCTTT	CASSQVRGAVTEAFF
.	TRBD2	TRBV14	TRBJ2-7	TGTGCCAGCAGCCAAAGCGGGACTAGCGGGAGAAGTAGGTACTTC	CASSQSGTSGRSRYF
many	.	TRBV29-1	TRBJ1-3	TGCAGCGTCTCCATCGGCAACACCATATATTTT	CSVSIGNTIYF
.	.	TRBV18	TRBJ1-1	TGTGCCAGCTCATCACCGAACACTGAAGCTTTCTTT	CASSSPNTEAFF
few	.	TRBV20-1	TRBJ1-4	TGCAGTGCTACCTCTTCGGGACTGTTTTTT	CSATSSGLFF
few	.	TRBV30	TRBJ2-3	TGTGCCTCGCGGAGGGGGGGAGCGAAAGATACGCAGTATTTT	CASRRGGAKDTQYF
.	.	TRBV19	TRBJ1-5	TGTGCCAGTACTCTGGCCCCAGCATATAGCAATCAGCCCCAGCATTTT	CASTLAPAYSNQPQHF
once	TRBD2	TRBV13	TRBJ2-2	TGTGCCAGCAGCGCCCCACTAGCGGGATACACCGGGGAGCTGTTTTTT	CASSAPLAGYTGELFF
.	.	TRBV2	TRBJ2-7	TGTGCCAGCAGTTCCCCCGGTCACCTTAGCTCCTACGAGCAGTACTTC	CASSSPGHLSSYEQYF
.	TRBD1	TRBV27	TRBJ1-2	TGTGCCAGCAGTTTCGGCCGGGACAGGGGTAGCTATGGCTACACCTTC	CASSFGRDRGSYGYTF